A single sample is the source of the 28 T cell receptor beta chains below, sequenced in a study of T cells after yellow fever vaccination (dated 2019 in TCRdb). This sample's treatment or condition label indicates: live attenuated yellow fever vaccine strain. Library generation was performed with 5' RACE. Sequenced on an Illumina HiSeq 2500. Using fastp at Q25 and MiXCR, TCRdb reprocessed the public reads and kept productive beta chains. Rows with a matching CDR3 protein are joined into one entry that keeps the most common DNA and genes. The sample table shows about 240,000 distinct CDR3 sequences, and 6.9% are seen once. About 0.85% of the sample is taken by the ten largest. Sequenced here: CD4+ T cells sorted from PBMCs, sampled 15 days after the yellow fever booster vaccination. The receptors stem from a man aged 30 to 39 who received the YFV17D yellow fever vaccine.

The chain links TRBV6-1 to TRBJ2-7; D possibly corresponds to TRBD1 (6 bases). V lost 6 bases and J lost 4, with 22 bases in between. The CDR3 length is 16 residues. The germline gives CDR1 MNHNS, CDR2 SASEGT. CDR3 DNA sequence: TGTGCCAGCAGCTCCCACTCGACAGGTCCCTCTTACGAGCAGTACTTC. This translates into CASSSHSTGPSYEQYF.

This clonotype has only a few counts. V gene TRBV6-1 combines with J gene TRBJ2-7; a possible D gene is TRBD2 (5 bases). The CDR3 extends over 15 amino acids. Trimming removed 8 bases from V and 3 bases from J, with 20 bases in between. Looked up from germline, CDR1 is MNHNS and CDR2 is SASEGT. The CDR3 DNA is TGTGCCAGCCAGCCAGTTGGAGGAGGTTACTACGAGCAGTACTTC. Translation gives CASQPVGGGYYEQYF.

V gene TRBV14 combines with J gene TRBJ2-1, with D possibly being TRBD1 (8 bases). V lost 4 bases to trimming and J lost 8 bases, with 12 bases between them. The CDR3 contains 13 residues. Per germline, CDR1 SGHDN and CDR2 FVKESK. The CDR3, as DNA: TGTGCCAGCAGCCTAACAGGGGGGGATGAGCAGTTCTTC. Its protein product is CASSLTGGDEQFF. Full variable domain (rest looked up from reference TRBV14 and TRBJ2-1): EAGVTQFPSHSVIEKGQTVTLRCDPISGHDNLYWYRRVMGKEIKFLLHFVKESKQDESGMPNNRFLAERTGGTYSTLKVQPAELEDSGVYFCASSLTGGDEQFFGPGTRLTVL.

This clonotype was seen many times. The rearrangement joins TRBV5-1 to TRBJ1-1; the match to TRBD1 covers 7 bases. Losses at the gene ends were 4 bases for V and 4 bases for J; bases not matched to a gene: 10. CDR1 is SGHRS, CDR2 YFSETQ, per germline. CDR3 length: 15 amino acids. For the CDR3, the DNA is TGCGCCAGCAGCCGAACAGGGGCTGCGGGCACTGAAGCTTTCTTT. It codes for CASSRTGAAGTEAFF. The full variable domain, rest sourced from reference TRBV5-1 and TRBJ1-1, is KAGVTQTPRYLIKTRGQQVTLSCSPISGHRSVSWYQQTPGQGLQFLFEYFSETQRNKGNFPGRFSGRQFSNSRSEMNVSTLELGDSALYLCASSRTGAAGTEAFFGQGTRLTVV.

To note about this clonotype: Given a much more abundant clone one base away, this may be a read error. The CDR3, as DNA: TGCGCCGGCAGCGCAGGACTCGACACCTACAATGAGCAGTTCTTC. Translating it yields CAGSAGLDTYNEQFF. V gene TRBV5-1 combines with J gene TRBJ2-1; D might be TRBD2 (5 bases). CDR3 size: 15 residues. Germline CDR1 reads SGHRS; CDR2 reads YFSETQ.

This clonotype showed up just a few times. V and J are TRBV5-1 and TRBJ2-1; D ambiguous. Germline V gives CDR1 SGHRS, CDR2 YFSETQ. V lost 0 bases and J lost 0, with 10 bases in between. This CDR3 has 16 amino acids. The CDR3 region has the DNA TGCGCCAGCAGCTTGGACGGGCAAAGCTCCTACAATGAGCAGTTCTTC. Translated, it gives CASSLDGQSSYNEQFF.

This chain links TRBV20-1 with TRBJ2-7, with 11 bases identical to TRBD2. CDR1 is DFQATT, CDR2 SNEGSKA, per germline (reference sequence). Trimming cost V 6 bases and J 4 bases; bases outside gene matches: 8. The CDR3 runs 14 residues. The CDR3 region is CSAKLAGVWYEQYF. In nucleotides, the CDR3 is TGCAGTGCAAAACTAGCGGGAGTTTGGTACGAGCAGTACTTC.

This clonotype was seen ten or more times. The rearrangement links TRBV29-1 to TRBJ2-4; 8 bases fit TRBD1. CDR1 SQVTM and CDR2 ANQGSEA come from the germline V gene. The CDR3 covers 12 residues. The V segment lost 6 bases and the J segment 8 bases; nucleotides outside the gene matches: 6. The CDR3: CSVAGGWDIQYF. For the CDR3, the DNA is TGCAGCGTGGCAGGGGGCTGGGACATTCAGTACTTC.

CDR3 in DNA: TGTGCCAGCAGCGAGAGAAGGGGGACCTACGAGCAGTACTTC. This translates into CASSERRGTYEQYF. The chain has TRBV6-1 and TRBJ2-7, with a weak D call TRBD1 (6 bases). The CDR3 is 14 residues long. The germline gives CDR1 MNHNS, CDR2 SASEGT. V dropped 6 bases and J dropped 2 bases, with 14 bases sitting between them.

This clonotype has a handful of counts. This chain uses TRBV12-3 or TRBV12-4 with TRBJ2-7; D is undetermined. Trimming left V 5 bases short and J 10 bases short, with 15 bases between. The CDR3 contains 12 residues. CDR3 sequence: CASSLTDGDQYF. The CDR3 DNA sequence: TGTGCCAGCAGTCTTACGGACGGAGACCAGTACTTC.

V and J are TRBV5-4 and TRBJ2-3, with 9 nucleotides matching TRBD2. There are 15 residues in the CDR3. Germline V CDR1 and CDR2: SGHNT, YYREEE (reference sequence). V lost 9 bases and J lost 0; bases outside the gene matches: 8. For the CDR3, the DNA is TGTGCCAAAGCGGGAGGCCCTAAGAGCACAGATACGCAGTATTTT. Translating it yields CAKAGGPKSTDTQYF.

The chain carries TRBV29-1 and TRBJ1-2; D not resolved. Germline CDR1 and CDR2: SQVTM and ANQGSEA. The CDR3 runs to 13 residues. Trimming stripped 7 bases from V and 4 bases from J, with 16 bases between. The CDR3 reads CSGKIGSSYGYTF. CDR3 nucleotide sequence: TGCAGCGGAAAAATAGGCTCGAGCTATGGCTACACCTTC.

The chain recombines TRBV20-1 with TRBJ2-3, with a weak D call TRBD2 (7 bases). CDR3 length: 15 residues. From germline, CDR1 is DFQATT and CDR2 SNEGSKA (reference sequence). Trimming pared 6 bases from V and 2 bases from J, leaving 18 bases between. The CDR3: CSAQMGEGVTDTQYF. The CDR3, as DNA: TGCAGTGCCCAGATGGGGGAGGGGGTCACAGATACGCAGTATTTT.

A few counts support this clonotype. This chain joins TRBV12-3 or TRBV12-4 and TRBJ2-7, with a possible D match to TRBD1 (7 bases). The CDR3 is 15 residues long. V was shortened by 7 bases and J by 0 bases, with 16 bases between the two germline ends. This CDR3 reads CASNRLGGSSYEQYF. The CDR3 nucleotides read TGTGCCAGCAACAGACTAGGGGGCTCCTCCTACGAGCAGTACTTC.

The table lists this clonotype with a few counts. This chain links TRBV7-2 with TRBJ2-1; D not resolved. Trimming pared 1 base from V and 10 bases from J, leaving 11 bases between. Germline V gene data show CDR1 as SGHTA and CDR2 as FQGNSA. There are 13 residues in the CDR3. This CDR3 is CASSLVSPREQFF. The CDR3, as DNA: TGTGCCAGCAGCTTAGTGTCGCCGCGGGAGCAGTTCTTC.

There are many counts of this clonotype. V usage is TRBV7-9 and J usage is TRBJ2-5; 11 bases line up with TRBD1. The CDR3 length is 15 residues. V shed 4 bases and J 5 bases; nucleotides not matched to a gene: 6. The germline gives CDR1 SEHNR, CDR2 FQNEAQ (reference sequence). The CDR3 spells CASSSWTGGEETQYF. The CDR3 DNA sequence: TGTGCCAGCAGCTCCTGGACAGGGGGCGAGGAGACCCAGTACTTC.

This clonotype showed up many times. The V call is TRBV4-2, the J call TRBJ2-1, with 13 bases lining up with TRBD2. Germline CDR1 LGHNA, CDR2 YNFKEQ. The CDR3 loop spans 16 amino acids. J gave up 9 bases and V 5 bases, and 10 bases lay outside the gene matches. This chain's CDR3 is CASSTRTSGSFTEQFF. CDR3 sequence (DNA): TGTGCCAGCAGCACCCGGACTAGCGGGAGTTTTACTGAGCAGTTCTTC.

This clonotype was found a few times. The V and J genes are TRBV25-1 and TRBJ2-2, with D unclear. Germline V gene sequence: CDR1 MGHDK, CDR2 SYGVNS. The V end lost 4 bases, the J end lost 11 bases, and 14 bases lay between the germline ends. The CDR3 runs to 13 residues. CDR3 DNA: TGTGCCAGCAGTGTACTCACAAGTTACGAGCTGTTTTTT. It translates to CASSVLTSYELFF.

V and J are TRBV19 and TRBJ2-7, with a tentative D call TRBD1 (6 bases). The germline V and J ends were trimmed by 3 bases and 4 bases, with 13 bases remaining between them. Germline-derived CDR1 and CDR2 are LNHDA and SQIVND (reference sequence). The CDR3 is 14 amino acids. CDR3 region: CASSIRGDYYEQYF. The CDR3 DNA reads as TGTGCCAGTAGTATCAGGGGCGATTATTACGAGCAGTACTTC.

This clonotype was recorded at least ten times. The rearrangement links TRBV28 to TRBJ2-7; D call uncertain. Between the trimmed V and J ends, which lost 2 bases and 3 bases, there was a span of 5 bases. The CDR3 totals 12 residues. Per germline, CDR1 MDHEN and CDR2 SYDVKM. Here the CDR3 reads CASSLLFYEQYF. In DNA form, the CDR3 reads TGTGCCAGCAGTTTACTTTTCTACGAGCAGTACTTC.

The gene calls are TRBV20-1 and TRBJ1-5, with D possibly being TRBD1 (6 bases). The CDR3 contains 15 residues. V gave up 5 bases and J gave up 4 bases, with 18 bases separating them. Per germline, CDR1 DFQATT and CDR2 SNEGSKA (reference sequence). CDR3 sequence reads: CSAARGGGKNQPQHF. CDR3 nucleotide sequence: TGCAGTGCTGCCCGAGGAGGGGGGAAGAATCAGCCCCAGCATTTT.

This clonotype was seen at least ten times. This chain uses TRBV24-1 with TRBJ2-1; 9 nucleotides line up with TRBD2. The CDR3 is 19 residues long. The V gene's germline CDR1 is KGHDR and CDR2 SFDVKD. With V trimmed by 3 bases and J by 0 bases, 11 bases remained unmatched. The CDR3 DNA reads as TGTGCCACCAGTGATAGTAGCGGGGGCACCGGTAGCTCCTACAATGAGCAGTTCTTC. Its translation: CATSDSSGGTGSSYNEQFF.

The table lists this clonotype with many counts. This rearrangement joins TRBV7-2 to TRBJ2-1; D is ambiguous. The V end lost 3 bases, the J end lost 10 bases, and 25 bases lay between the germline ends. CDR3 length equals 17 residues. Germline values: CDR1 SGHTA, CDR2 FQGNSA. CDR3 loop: CASSFTRSTPCHWEQFF. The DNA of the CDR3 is TGTGCCAGCAGCTTTACCCGATCGACACCATGCCATTGGGAGCAGTTCTTC.

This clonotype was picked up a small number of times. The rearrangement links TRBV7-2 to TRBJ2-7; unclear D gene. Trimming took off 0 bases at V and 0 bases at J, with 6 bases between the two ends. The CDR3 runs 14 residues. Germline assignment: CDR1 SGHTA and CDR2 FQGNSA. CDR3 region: CASSLAQISYEQYF. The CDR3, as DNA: TGTGCCAGCAGCTTAGCCCAGATCTCCTACGAGCAGTACTTC. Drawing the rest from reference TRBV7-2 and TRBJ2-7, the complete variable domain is GAGVSQSPSNKVTEKGKDVELRCDPISGHTALYWYRQSLGQGLEFLIYFQGNSAPDKSGLPSDRFSAERTGGSVSTLTIQRTQQEDSAVYLCASSLAQISYEQYFGPGTRLTVT.

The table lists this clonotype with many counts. CDR3 DNA sequence: TGCAGCGTTGAACCTCTGGGGAGTGGATATGGCTACACCTTC. Translating it yields CSVEPLGSGYGYTF. The chain uses TRBV29-1 and TRBJ1-2; D is undetermined. Looked up from germline, CDR1 is SQVTM and CDR2 is ANQGSEA. Deletions cut 2 bases from V and 5 bases from J, with 15 bases between. This CDR3 contains 14 residues.

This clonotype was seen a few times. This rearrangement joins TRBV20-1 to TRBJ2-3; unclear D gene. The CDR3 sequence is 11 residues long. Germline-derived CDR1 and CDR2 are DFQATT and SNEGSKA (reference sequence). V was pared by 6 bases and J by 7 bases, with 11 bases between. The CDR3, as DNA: TGCAGTGCCGTCCGTTTGAATACGCAGTATTTT. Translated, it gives CSAVRLNTQYF.

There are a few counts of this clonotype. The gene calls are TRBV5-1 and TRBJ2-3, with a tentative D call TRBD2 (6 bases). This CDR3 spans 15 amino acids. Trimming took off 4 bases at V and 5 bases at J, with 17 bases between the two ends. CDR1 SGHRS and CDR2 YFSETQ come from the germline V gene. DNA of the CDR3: TGCGCCAGCAGCAACGGGGGAGCGTTCGTAGATACGCAGTATTTT. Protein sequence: CASSNGGAFVDTQYF.

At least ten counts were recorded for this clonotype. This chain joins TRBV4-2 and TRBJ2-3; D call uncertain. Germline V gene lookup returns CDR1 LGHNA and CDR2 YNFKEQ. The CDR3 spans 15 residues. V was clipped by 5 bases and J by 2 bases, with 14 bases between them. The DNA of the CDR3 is TGTGCCAGCAGCGGGCGGTCCTCATCCACAGATACGCAGTATTTT. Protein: CASSGRSSSTDTQYF.